This record looks at one TCR beta chain sequence and its context. As yet, its antigen is unknown. At one end, the junction sequence differs from germline, possibly due to a read error. TRB was amplified from about 260-540 ng of blood genomic DNA. This specimen comes from a study of T and B cells in COVID-19 patients. The study's findings and limits: Sorted SARS-CoV-2-responsive or tetramer+ T cells and CD4+, regulatory and CD8+ subsets were not yet sequenced. In COVID-19 patients, T cell receptor beta variable and joining gene use was reportedly strongly skewed. At recovery TRB diversity and richness exceeded healthy donors, after highly clonal active COVID-19 repertoires.

Per the germline V gene, CDR1 is SGHRS and CDR2 is YFSETQ. This CDR3 contains 17 residues. Multiplex PCR with BIOMED2 TRB-A/B primer pools amplified TRB rearrangements. TCRdb reprocessed the multiplex PCR reads with MiXCR, giving one entry per CDR3 protein. The sample consists of 7,000 or so distinct CDR3 sequences, around 32% of them appearing once. This TCR came from a human donor who had recovered from COVID-19. The sequenced material came from blood. The chain carries TRBV5-1 and TRBJ2-7, with D uncertain. The CDR3 here is CASSLIRRERSPYEQYF. DNA for the CDR3: TGTGCCAGCAGCTTGATCAGGCGAGAGCGTTCCCCCTACGAGCAGTACTTC.